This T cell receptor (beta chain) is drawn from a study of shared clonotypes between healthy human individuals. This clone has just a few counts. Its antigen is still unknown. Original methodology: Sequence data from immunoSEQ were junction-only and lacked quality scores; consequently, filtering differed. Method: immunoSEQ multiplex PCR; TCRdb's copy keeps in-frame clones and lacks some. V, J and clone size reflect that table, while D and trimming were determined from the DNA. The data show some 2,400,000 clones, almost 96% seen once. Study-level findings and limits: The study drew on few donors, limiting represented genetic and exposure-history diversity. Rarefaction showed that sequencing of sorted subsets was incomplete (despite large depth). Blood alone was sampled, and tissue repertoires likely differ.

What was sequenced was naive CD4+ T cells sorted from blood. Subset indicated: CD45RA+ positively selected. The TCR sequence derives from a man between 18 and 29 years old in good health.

CDR3 amino acids: CASSPYRDGNTEAFF. CDR3 DNA sequence: TGTGCCAGCAGTCCCTACCGTGACGGGAACACTGAAGCTTTCTTT. The chain carries TRBV27 and TRBJ1-1; D gene uncertain. Germline CDR1 reads MNHEY; CDR2 reads SMNVEV (reference sequence). V gave up 5 bases and J gave up 1 base, with 14 bases separating them. The CDR3 spans 15 residues.